The clone carrying this T cell receptor (delta chain) occurred a few times. Antigen unknown. The entry originates in a study of Vδ1+ human thymocytes. The template was reverse-transcribed extracted RNA. Multiplex PCR used pooled V-gene forward primers and a constant-region reverse primer to amplify CDR3s. TCRdb made new clone calls on the multiplex PCR reads using CATT. The sample lists tens of thousands of delta-chain clones; over 25% were seen once. The CDR3 sequence is 20 residues long. V lost 2 bases to trimming and J lost 0 bases, with 25 bases between them. Germline V gives CDR1 TSWWSYY, CDR2 QGS. The sorted cells were CD3+ Vdelta1+ Vdelta2- thymocytes from alphabeta-depleted thymus. General study findings and limits: Highly polyclonal TRG and TRD repertoires with Gaussian CDR3 length distributions appeared in thymus.

The receptor was derived from a boy in the first two years of life who had congenital heart surgery. Sequences were obtained from Vdelta1+ gamma-delta thymocytes from the thymus. Subset of the sample: FACS-sorted CD3+ TCRalphabeta- TCRVdelta1+ TCRVdelta2- thymocytes. This chain connects TRDV1 to TRDJ1; D is perhaps TRDD2 (5 bases). CDR3 loop: CALGESPTLLRFPYTDKLIF. Written as DNA, the CDR3 is TGTGCTCTTGGGGAATCGCCTACGTTACTGAGGTTCCCGTACACCGATAAACTCATCTTT.